This T cell receptor beta chain originates from a study of blood T cell repertoires in COVID-19. Generated by immunoSEQ multiplex PCR, the TCRdb table keeps only in-frame clones and is missing some. The table shows 100,000 to 150,000 clones, with more than 70% occurring only once. This sequence originates from a man aged 60 to 75 with acute or convalescent COVID-19. The sequencing sample was made of peripheral blood.

The CDR3 region has the DNA TGTGCCAGCAGCCTCTCCGGAGGGGTTACTGAAGCTTTCTTT. As protein: CASSLSGGVTEAFF. The chain is built from TRBV6-6 and TRBJ1-1; perhaps TRBD1 as D (5 bases). CDR3 length: 14 residues. Trimming removed 6 bases at V and 5 bases at J, with 16 bases between. Germline CDR1 reads MNHNY; CDR2 reads SVGAGI (reference sequence).